This passage covers 30 T cell receptor beta chains from one sample sequenced in a study of T cell changes during pregnancy in multiple sclerosis (dated 2019 in TCRdb). Library creation used the immunoSEQ multiplex PCR assay. In TCRdb, the immuneACCESS table is reduced to in-frame sequences with V and J assigned. These tables do not hold every clone; where another copy was compared, an unresolved V gene accounts for under half, and the others remain unexplained. In this sample the table shows 40,000 to 45,000 clones, 80% to 95% of which occur a single time. Jointly, the top ten make up around 0.7% of the sample. The source material was CD4+ T cells from peripheral blood mononuclear cells, sampled before pregnancy. All receptors derive from a female donor with multiple sclerosis, enrolled in a pregnancy study.

This sequence joins TRBV6-1 and TRBJ1-1; tentatively, D is TRBD1 (5 bases). Trimming took 4 bases from V and 4 from J, leaving 16 bases between them. Germline V gene sequence: CDR1 MNHNS, CDR2 SASEGT. This CDR3 has 15 amino acids. The CDR3 bases are TGTGCCAGCAGTGCCCTTTCAGGGATCCCCACTGAAGCTTTCTTT. It codes for CASSALSGIPTEAFF.

The sample holds a few counts of this clone. V usage is TRBV6-4 and J usage is TRBJ1-6; D unresolved. From germline, CDR1 is MRHNA and CDR2 SNTAGT. This CDR3 is built from 12 residues. V gave up 6 bases and J gave up 8 bases, with 8 bases separating them. The CDR3 here is CASRANYSPLHF. CDR3 nucleotide sequence: TGTGCCAGCAGAGCAAATTATTCACCCCTCCACTTT.

This clone was seen a single time. This chain connects TRBV28 to TRBJ2-7, with D perhaps matching TRBD2 (5 bases). Germline values: CDR1 MDHEN, CDR2 SYDVKM. The CDR3 spans 15 residues. Trimming removed 6 bases at V and 0 bases at J, with 15 bases between. The CDR3 is CASSPPGSGSYEQYF. The CDR3, as DNA: TGTGCCAGCAGCCCGCCCGGAAGCGGCTCCTACGAGCAGTACTTC.

This clone occurred once. This chain connects TRBV6-5 to TRBJ2-3; 13 nucleotides align to TRBD2. V shed 9 bases, J shed 3 bases, and the junction held 3 bases outside the gene matches. The CDR3 loop spans 14 amino acids. CDR1 is MNHEY and CDR2 is SVGAGI in the germline V gene. The CDR3 DNA is TGTGCCAGTTCGACTAGCGGGAGGACAGATACGCAGTATTTT. It translates to CASSTSGRTDTQYF.

This chain links TRBV6-6 with TRBJ1-2; 8 positions agree with TRBD1. Unmatched junction bases numbered 5, after V lost 2 bases and J lost 6 bases. The germline CDR1 and CDR2 sequences are MNHNY and SVGAGI (reference sequence). CDR3 length: 14 residues. Here the CDR3 DNA reads TGTGCCAGCAGTTACAAGCAGGGGGCCAATGGCTACACCTTC. Protein: CASSYKQGANGYTF.

The genes are TRBV6-6 and TRBJ2-7; perhaps TRBD1 as D (5 bases). V was cut by 2 bases and J by 5 bases, with 10 bases left in between. This CDR3 is built from 13 residues. Germline lookup yields CDR1 MNHNY and CDR2 SVGAGI (reference sequence). The CDR3 nucleotides read TGTGCCAGCAGTTACGGCAGGGTGAACGAGCAGTACTTC. As protein: CASSYGRVNEQYF.

This chain joins TRBV9 and TRBJ2-3; D ambiguous. This CDR3 region has 12 residues. Germline loops: CDR1 SGDLS, CDR2 YYNGEE. Trimming took off 4 bases at V and 7 bases at J, with 10 bases between the two ends. CDR3 DNA: TGTGCCAGCAGCCCGTCCGTAAATACGCAGTATTTT. It encodes CASSPSVNTQYF.

This rearrangement joins TRBV19 to TRBJ1-5, with D hard to call. The CDR3 runs to 15 residues. CDR1 is LNHDA, CDR2 SQIVND, per germline (reference sequence). The V end was cut by 2 bases, the J end by 4 bases, with 12 bases between. DNA for the CDR3: TGTGCCAGTAGTATAAAAGTTAGGACTAATCAGCCCCAGCATTTT. The encoded protein is CASSIKVRTNQPQHF.

The chain has TRBV28 and TRBJ2-5; 8 nucleotides match TRBD2. V was pared by 4 bases and J by 3 bases, with 10 bases of the junction left unmatched. This CDR3 comprises 16 residues. CDR1 and CDR2 from the germline V gene are MDHEN and SYDVKM. The CDR3 region is CASSSRQTSGKETQYF. For the CDR3, the DNA is TGTGCCAGCAGTTCCAGACAAACTAGCGGTAAAGAGACCCAGTACTTC.

The rearrangement uses TRBV7-2 and TRBJ2-1; 10 bases are a match to TRBD2. This CDR3 is built from 16 residues. Germline V gene data show CDR1 as SGHTA and CDR2 as FQGNSA. Losses at the gene ends were 2 bases for V and 6 bases for J; bases not matched to a gene: 7. CDR3 residues: CASSLSGGAIINEQFF. In DNA form, the CDR3 reads TGTGCCAGCAGCTTAAGCGGGGGGGCAATTATCAATGAGCAGTTCTTC.

The genes are TRBV7-9 and TRBJ2-5; TRBD1 matches 11 bases. Unmatched junction bases numbered 8, after V lost 6 bases and J lost 2 bases. The CDR3 extends over 16 amino acids. Germline-derived CDR1 and CDR2 are SEHNR and FQNEAQ (reference sequence). The CDR3 region has the DNA TGTGCCAGCAGTTTCGGACAGGGGGCGGGTCAAGAGACCCAGTACTTC. As protein: CASSFGQGAGQETQYF.

The chain carries TRBV28 and TRBJ2-1; D possibly corresponds to TRBD1 (8 bases). The CDR3 has 13 amino acids. Deletions cut 6 bases from V and 9 bases from J, with 15 bases between. From germline, CDR1 is MDHEN and CDR2 SYDVKM. For the CDR3, the DNA is TGTGCCAGCAGCACACAGGGGGAGGGTGAGCAGTTCTTC. Translation: CASSTQGEGEQFF.

This clone was counted once. The chain couples TRBV6-5 to TRBJ1-1; D unresolved. The CDR3 length is 14 residues. Per germline, CDR1 MNHEY and CDR2 SVGAGI. Trimming took off 7 bases at V and 0 bases at J, with 12 bases between the two ends. The CDR3 region is CASTPRSLNTEAFF. The CDR3 nucleotides read TGTGCCAGCACCCCGAGGAGCCTGAACACTGAAGCTTTCTTT.

The J gene is TRBJ2-5, the V gene TRBV5-4, with D possibly TRBD2 on 5 matching bases. This CDR3 contains 15 residues. Germline CDR1 SGHNT, CDR2 YYREEE (reference sequence). Trimming cost V 0 bases and J 4 bases, with 13 bases left between them. CDR3 DNA: TGTGCCAGCAGCTTGGACCCCGCGGGCGGAGAGACCCAGTACTTC. It is translated as CASSLDPAGGETQYF.

The gene calls are TRBV5-4 and TRBJ1-1; TRBD1 matches at 10 bases. With 5 bases clipped from V and 6 bases from J, the junction kept 10 bases outside the gene matches. The CDR3 runs 15 residues. CDR1 is SGHNT and CDR2 is YYREEE in the germline V gene (reference sequence). CDR3 region: CASRSRDRGGSEAFF. In DNA, the CDR3 is TGTGCCAGCAGATCGCGGGACAGGGGTGGATCTGAAGCTTTCTTT.

The chain links TRBV12-5 to TRBJ2-3; TRBD1 agrees at 7 bases. From germline, CDR1 is LGHNT and CDR2 FRNRAP. The CDR3 spans 20 residues. V gave up 3 bases and J gave up 9 bases; unmatched junction bases: 27. The CDR3 nucleotides are TGTGCTAGTGGTTTTAATACCAAGTTGAAAAAAACGACAGGGATCAACACGCAGTATTTT. This gives the protein CASGFNTKLKKTTGINTQYF.

The rearrangement joins TRBV5-4 to TRBJ2-2, with D possibly matching TRBD2 (5 bases). Germline V gene lookup returns CDR1 SGHNT and CDR2 YYREEE (reference sequence). The V and J ends lost 4 bases and 1 base respectively, with 11 bases between them. The CDR3 runs to 15 residues. CDR3 loop: CASSPGIQNTGELFF. The CDR3, as DNA: TGTGCCAGCAGCCCGGGAATTCAGAACACCGGGGAGCTGTTTTTT.

This chain uses TRBV20-1 with TRBJ2-7; D not resolved. CDR1 and CDR2 from the germline V gene are DFQATT and SNEGSKA (reference sequence). CDR3 length equals 11 residues. Trimming pared 1 base from V and 6 bases from J, leaving 7 bases between. CDR3: CSARGAGEQYF. In nucleotides, the CDR3 is TGCAGTGCTAGAGGTGCAGGCGAGCAGTACTTC.

This chain joins TRBV4-1 and TRBJ2-1; weak D call: TRBD1 (6 bases). CDR3 length: 15 residues. CDR1 is MGHRA and CDR2 is YSYEKL in the germline V gene. V was cut by 1 base and J by 6 bases, with 13 bases left in between. CDR3 loop: CASSQALGGPNEQFF. CDR3 bases: TGCGCCAGCAGCCAAGCCCTAGGGGGACCCAATGAGCAGTTCTTC.

The V and J genes are TRBV20-1 and TRBJ2-5; no clear D gene. CDR1 DFQATT and CDR2 SNEGSKA come from the germline V gene (reference sequence). The CDR3 length is 11 residues. The V end was cut by 7 bases, the J end by 5 bases, with 11 bases between. DNA for the CDR3: TGCAGTGAATATGCCAGGGAGACCCAGTACTTC. It translates to CSEYARETQYF.

The chain is built from TRBV19 and TRBJ1-6; 8 bases line up with TRBD1. J lost 7 bases, V lost 6 bases, and 8 bases had no gene match. The CDR3 extends over 15 amino acids. Per germline, CDR1 LNHDA and CDR2 SQIVND (reference sequence). The CDR3 loop is CASRGQAQTNSPLHF. The CDR3 bases are TGTGCCAGTAGGGGACAGGCACAGACGAATTCACCCCTCCACTTT.

The chain combines TRBV11-2 with TRBJ2-6, with 7 nucleotides matching TRBD1. Unmatched junction bases numbered 8, after V lost 7 bases and J lost 2 bases. The CDR3 sequence is 16 residues long. The germline V gene encodes CDR1 SGHAT and CDR2 FQNNGV. This chain's CDR3 is CASTPETGTGANVLTF. DNA for the CDR3: TGTGCCAGCACCCCGGAGACAGGGACTGGGGCCAACGTCCTGACTTTC.

The chain recombines TRBV5-1 with TRBJ1-1, with 8 bases fitting TRBD1. The germline gives CDR1 SGHRS, CDR2 YFSETQ. The CDR3 length is 13 residues. V lost 7 bases and J lost 3; bases outside the gene matches: 5. CDR3 sequence: CASSQGADTEAFF. The CDR3 DNA is TGCGCCAGCTCGCAGGGGGCAGACACTGAAGCTTTCTTT.

CDR3 bases: TGTGCCAGCAGTGGTTGGGGCGGCCCGAACACTGAAGCTTTCTTT. Its translation is CASSGWGGPNTEAFF. The V and J genes are TRBV6-1 and TRBJ1-1, with D possibly TRBD1 on 5 matching bases. The germline V and J ends were trimmed by 4 bases and 1 base, with 13 bases remaining between them. Germline loops: CDR1 MNHNS, CDR2 SASEGT. There are 15 residues in the CDR3.

The genes are TRBV7-9 and TRBJ2-6, with D perhaps matching TRBD2 (5 bases). The germline CDR1 and CDR2 sequences are SEHNR and FQNEAQ (reference sequence). V lost 4 bases and J lost 2, with 12 bases in between. The CDR3 consists of 16 residues. The CDR3 region is CASSWLMGAGANVLTF. CDR3 in DNA: TGTGCCAGCAGCTGGTTGATGGGAGCTGGGGCCAACGTCCTGACTTTC.

The CDR3 DNA sequence: TGTGCCAGCAGCTCCCTCCGGGACAGGGGCTACGAGCAGTACTTC. Residues: CASSSLRDRGYEQYF. The V and J genes are TRBV7-6 and TRBJ2-7; 10 bases match TRBD1. The CDR3 length is 15 residues. The V and J ends lost 4 bases and 3 bases, in that order; junction bases with no gene match: 6. Germline CDR1 is SGHVS and CDR2 is FNYEAQ.

With regard to this clone: Other nucleotide sequences from this sample produce the same CDR3. The chain couples TRBV7-3 to TRBJ2-5; 7 bases line up with TRBD2. Germline V gene sequence: CDR1 SGHTA, CDR2 FQGTGA. The CDR3 consists of 13 residues. V trimming: 5 bases; J trimming: 5 bases; junction bases outside the gene matches: 5. In nucleotides, the CDR3 is TGTGCCAGCAGCCGGGGGGTGGGGGAGACCCAGTACTTC. This encodes CASSRGVGETQYF. Full variable domain (remainder filled in from reference TRBV7-3 and TRBJ2-5): GAGVSQTPSNKVTEKGKYVELRCDPISGHTALYWYRQSLGQGPEFLIYFQGTGAADDSGLPNDRFFAVRPEGSVSTLKIQRTERGDSAVYLCASSRGVGETQYFGPGTRLLVL.

This chain connects TRBV5-1 to TRBJ2-7; 7 nucleotides match TRBD2. The CDR3 length is 15 residues. The V segment lost 0 bases and the J segment 5 bases; nucleotides outside the gene matches: 8. Germline CDR1 reads SGHRS; CDR2 reads YFSETQ. Here the CDR3 reads CASSLAPAGTDEQYF. As DNA, the CDR3 is TGCGCCAGCAGCTTGGCCCCAGCGGGAACCGACGAGCAGTACTTC.

The V call is TRBV6-1, the J call TRBJ1-2, with 8 nucleotides matching TRBD1. The junction had 4 bases not matched to a gene; V was cut back by 6 bases and J by 7 bases. The CDR3 length is 12 residues. The V gene's germline CDR1 is MNHNS and CDR2 SASEGT. CDR3 DNA: TGTGCCAGCAGCCAGGGGGCAGGTGGCTACACCTTC. As protein: CASSQGAGGYTF.

The chain employs TRBV4-1 and TRBJ1-1; D may be TRBD1 (5 bases). V was clipped by 1 base and J by 4 bases, with 16 bases between them. The germline V gene has CDR1 MGHRA and CDR2 YSYEKL. This CDR3 has 16 residues. CDR3 in DNA: TGCGCCAGCAGCCAAGCCTCTCAGGGAAGGTCCACTGAAGCTTTCTTT. Translating it yields CASSQASQGRSTEAFF.